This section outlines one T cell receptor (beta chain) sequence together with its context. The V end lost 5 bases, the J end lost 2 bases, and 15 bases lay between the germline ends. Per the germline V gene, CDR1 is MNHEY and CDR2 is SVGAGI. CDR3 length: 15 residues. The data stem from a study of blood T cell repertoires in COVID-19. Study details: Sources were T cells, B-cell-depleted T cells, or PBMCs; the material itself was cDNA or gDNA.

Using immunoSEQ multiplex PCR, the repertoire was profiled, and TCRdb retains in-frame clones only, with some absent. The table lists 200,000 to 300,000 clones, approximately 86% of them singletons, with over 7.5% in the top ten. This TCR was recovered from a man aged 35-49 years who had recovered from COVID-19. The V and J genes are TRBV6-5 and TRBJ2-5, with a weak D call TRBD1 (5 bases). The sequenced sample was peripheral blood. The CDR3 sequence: CASSPQGFRQETQYF. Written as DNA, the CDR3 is TGTGCCAGCAGTCCCCAGGGTTTCCGGCAAGAGACCCAGTACTTC.